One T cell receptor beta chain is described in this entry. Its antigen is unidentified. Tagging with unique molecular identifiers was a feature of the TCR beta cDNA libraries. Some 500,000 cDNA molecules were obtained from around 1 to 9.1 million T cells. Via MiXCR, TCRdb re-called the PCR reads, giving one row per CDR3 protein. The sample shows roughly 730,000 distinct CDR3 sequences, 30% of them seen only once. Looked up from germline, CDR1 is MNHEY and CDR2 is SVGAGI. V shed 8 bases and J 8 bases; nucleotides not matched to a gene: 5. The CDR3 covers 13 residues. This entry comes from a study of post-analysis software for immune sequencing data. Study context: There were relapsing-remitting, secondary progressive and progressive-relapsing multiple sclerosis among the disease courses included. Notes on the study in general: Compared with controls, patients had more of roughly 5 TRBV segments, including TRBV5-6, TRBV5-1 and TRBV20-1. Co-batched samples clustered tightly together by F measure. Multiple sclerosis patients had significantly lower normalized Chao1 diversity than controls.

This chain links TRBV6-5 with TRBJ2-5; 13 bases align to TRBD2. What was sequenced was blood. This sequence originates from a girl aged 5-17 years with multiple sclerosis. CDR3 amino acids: CASGTSGITTQYF. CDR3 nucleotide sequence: TGTGCCAGCGGGACTAGCGGGATAACCACCCAGTACTTC.